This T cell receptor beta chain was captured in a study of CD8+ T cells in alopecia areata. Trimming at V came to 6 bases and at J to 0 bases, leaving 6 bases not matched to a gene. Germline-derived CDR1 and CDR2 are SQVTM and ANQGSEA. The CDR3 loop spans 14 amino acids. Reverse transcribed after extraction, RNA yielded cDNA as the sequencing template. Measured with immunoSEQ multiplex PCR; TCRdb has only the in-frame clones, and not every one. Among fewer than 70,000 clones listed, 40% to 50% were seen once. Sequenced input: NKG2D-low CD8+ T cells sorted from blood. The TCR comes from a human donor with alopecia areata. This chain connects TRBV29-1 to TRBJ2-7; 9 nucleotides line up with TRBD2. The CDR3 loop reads CSVEMTSGSYEQYF. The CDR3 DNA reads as TGCAGCGTCGAAATGACTAGCGGCTCCTACGAGCAGTACTTC.